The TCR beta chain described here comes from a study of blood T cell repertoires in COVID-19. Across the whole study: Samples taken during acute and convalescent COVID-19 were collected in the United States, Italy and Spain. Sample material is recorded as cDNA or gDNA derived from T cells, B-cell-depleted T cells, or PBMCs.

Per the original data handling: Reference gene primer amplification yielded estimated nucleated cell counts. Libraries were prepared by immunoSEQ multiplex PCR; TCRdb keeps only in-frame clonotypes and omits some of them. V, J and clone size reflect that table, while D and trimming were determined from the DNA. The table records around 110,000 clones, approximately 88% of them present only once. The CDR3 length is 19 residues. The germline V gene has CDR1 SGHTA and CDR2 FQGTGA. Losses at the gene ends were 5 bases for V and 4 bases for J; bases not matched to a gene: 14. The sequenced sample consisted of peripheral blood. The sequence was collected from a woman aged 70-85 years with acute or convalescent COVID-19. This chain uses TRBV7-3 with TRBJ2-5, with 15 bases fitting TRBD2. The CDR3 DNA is TGTGCCAGCAGCCCCTGGACTAGCGGGAGGGCCATAGTCGGAGAGACCCAGTACTTC. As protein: CASSPWTSGRAIVGETQYF.